Shown below are 8 T cell receptor beta chains from a single sample sequenced in a study of T cell changes during pregnancy in multiple sclerosis. Sequenced by immunoSEQ multiplex PCR; TCRdb stores in-frame clones only, minus some. Found here are roughly 50,000 clones, roughly 92% of them singletons; the top ten hold 3.5%. The input for sequencing was CD8+ T cells from peripheral blood mononuclear cells, taken in the third trimester of pregnancy. All receptors come from a female donor with multiple sclerosis, enrolled in a pregnancy study.

The chain recombines TRBV5-1 with TRBJ2-3; 10 bases match TRBD2. The length of the CDR3 is 15 residues. CDR1 and CDR2 (germline): SGHRS, YFSETQ. V gave up 4 bases and J gave up 1 base; unmatched junction bases: 3. CDR3 amino acids: CASSIGTSGTDTQYF. The CDR3, as DNA: TGCGCCAGCAGCATCGGGACTAGCGGCACAGATACGCAGTATTTT.

The rearrangement joins TRBV28 to TRBJ2-7; TRBD1 matches at 9 bases. The length of the CDR3 is 15 residues. Germline values: CDR1 MDHEN, CDR2 SYDVKM. Trimming cost V 6 bases and J 7 bases; bases outside gene matches: 13. The CDR3 coding sequence is TGTGCCAGCAGCGAACCCGGGACAGGGTTGGGGGAGCAGTACTTC. Protein sequence: CASSEPGTGLGEQYF.

This chain uses TRBV6-5 with TRBJ1-5, with D hard to call. V lost 0 bases and J lost 2, with 5 bases in between. CDR3 length: 14 amino acids. Per the germline V gene, CDR1 is MNHEY and CDR2 is SVGAGI. DNA of the CDR3: TGTGCCAGCAGTTACTCGAGTGGCAATCAGCCCCAGCATTTT. Residues: CASSYSSGNQPQHF.

The rearrangement links TRBV7-9 to TRBJ2-1; 12 positions agree with TRBD2. CDR1 is SEHNR, CDR2 FQNEAQ, per germline (reference sequence). Losses at the gene ends were 5 bases for V and 2 bases for J; bases not matched to a gene: 4. The CDR3 is 16 amino acids. Written as DNA, the CDR3 is TGTGCCAGCAGCCCAGCTAGCGGGAGGGCCTACAATGAGCAGTTCTTC. Protein product: CASSPASGRAYNEQFF.

In this sample, this clone turned up once. V gene TRBV5-1 combines with J gene TRBJ1-2; 7 nucleotides line up with TRBD1. The CDR3 loop spans 15 amino acids. Germline V gene sequence: CDR1 SGHRS, CDR2 YFSETQ. V dropped 4 bases and J dropped 2; count of bases not matched to a gene: 8. The CDR3 reads CASSPLTGENYGYTF. For the CDR3, the DNA is TGCGCCAGCAGCCCATTAACAGGGGAGAACTATGGCTACACCTTC.

The rearrangement joins TRBV9 to TRBJ1-6; 9 bases align to TRBD1. The V gene end was trimmed by 7 bases and the J gene end by 9 bases; junction bases not matched to a gene: 8. CDR3 length: 14 amino acids. Germline CDR1 is SGDLS and CDR2 is YYNGEE. CDR3 bases: TGTGCCAGCGGAGAGACAGGGGGAAGTTCACCCCTCCACTTT. Amino acids: CASGETGGSSPLHF. The full variable domain, rest sourced from reference TRBV9 and TRBJ1-6, is DSGVTQTPKHLITATGQRVTLRCSPRSGDLSVYWYQQSLDQGLQFLIQYYNGEERAKGNILERFSAQQFPDLHSELNLSSLELGDSALYFCASGETGGSSPLHFGNGTRLTVT.

This chain links TRBV4-1 with TRBJ2-1, with D uncertain. Looked up from germline, CDR1 is MGHRA and CDR2 is YSYEKL. CDR3 length equals 13 residues. V was pared by 1 base and J by 9 bases, with 10 bases between. The CDR3 here is CASSQASPSEQFF. CDR3 sequence (DNA): TGCGCCAGCAGCCAAGCAAGTCCCAGTGAGCAGTTCTTC.

This clone was seen more than once but under ten times. The gene calls are TRBV6-1 and TRBJ2-7; 7 bases fit TRBD2. The length of the CDR3 is 15 residues. The V segment lost 5 bases and the J segment 5 bases; nucleotides outside the gene matches: 12. Germline values: CDR1 MNHNS, CDR2 SASEGT. In nucleotides, the CDR3 is TGTGCCAGCAGTCCTCAGGCGGGTGCGGGAGACGAGCAGTACTTC. Protein sequence: CASSPQAGAGDEQYF.